This is a list of T cell receptor beta chains from one sample in a study of T cells in tumors and immune-related adverse events. Here immunoSEQ multiplex PCR was the method, and the copy in TCRdb shows in-frame clones only, minus some. The repertoire consists of 4,500 or so clones, with around 80% occurring once and the leading ten covering roughly 22%. The material was skin tissue, obtained from a patient treated with anti-PD-1 therapy. The receptors originated from a female donor with metastatic renal cell carcinoma. The CDR3 runs from the conserved cysteine through the conserved F or W. D genes are given only for firm matches. Clone size is not always given. Where it is, it says once, few, many or a class for expanded clones.

size | J | V | D | DNA | CDR3
. | TRBJ2-7 | TRBV5-6 | . | TGTGCCAGCAGGCCGGGTCGGAACTACGAGCAGTACTTC | CASRPGRNYEQYF
. | TRBJ2-1 | TRBV28 | TRBD2 | TGTGCCAGCAGTCCTGGGGGGGCTAGCGGGAGGGCCATCTACAATGAGCAGTTCTTC | CASSPGGASGRAIYNEQFF
. | TRBJ1-6 | TRBV27 | . | TGTGCCAGCAGTTTTAATAATTCACCCCTCCACTTT | CASSFNNSPLHF
. | TRBJ1-5 | TRBV5-1 | . | TGCGCCAGCAGCTTGGAACGTGGTCAGCCCCAGCATTTT | CASSLERGQPQHF
. | TRBJ1-2 | TRBV7-6 | . | TGTGCCAGCAGCTTATCGGCAGGCAATCTAAACTATGGCTACACCTTC | CASSLSAGNLNYGYTF
few | TRBJ1-3 | TRBV7-2 | . | TGTGCCAGCAGCCCTCGACAGTTCTCTGGAAACACCATATATTTT | CASSPRQFSGNTIYF
. | TRBJ2-3 | TRBV4-3 | . | TGCGCCAGCAGCCAAGATCCCCGTGGCACAGATACGCAGTATTTT | CASSQDPRGTDTQYF
. | TRBJ2-7 | TRBV6-5 | . | TGTGCCAGCAGTGACCGGTGGACCCCCCTCGAGCAGTACTTC | CASSDRWTPLEQYF
. | TRBJ2-1 | TRBV29-1 | TRBD2 | TGCAGCGTATCTACTAGCGGGAGGGCCTACAATGAGCAGTTCTTC | CSVSTSGRAYNEQFF
. | TRBJ2-7 | TRBV5-1 | TRBD2 | TGCGCCAGCAGCTTGTGGAGTGATAGCGGGACCTCCTACGAGCAGTACTTC | CASSLWSDSGTSYEQYF
once | TRBJ2-7 | TRBV30 | TRBD1 | TGTGCCTGGACTCGAAACTGGGGACAGGGGGCGCGTGGCGAGCAGTACTTC | CAWTRNWGQGARGEQYF
. | TRBJ2-7 | TRBV11-2 | . | TGTGCCAGCAGCCAACGATCGGGGGCCTACGAGCAGTACTTC | CASSQRSGAYEQYF
. | TRBJ2-2 | TRBV14 | . | TGTGCCAGCAGTCGACTTAGCGGAGGGGTGGACACCGGGGAGCTGTTTTTT | CASSRLSGGVDTGELFF
. | TRBJ2-5 | TRBV25-1 | . | TGTGCCAGCAGTGATCCCTTGATTTTGGAGACCCAGTACTTC | CASSDPLILETQYF
. | TRBJ1-1 | TRBV5-6 | . | TGTGCCAGCAGCTTGAGAAGTCAGCCGAACACTGAAGCTTTCTTT | CASSLRSQPNTEAFF
. | TRBJ1-5 | TRBV28 | . | TGTGCCAGCAGTTTAAGGGGTAGCAATCAGCCCCAGCATTTT | CASSLRGSNQPQHF
large | TRBJ2-7 | TRBV10-3 | . | TGTGCCACCCTGGTTGGGGACACGCCTTACGAGCAGTACTTC | CATLVGDTPYEQYF
once | TRBJ2-1 | TRBV11-3 | TRBD1 | TGTGCCAGCAGCGCACGGACAGGGGCATCCAATGAGCAGTTCTTC | CASSARTGASNEQFF
. | TRBJ2-5 | TRBV4-1 | TRBD2 | TGCGCCAGCAGCCAACTGGGACTAGCGGGGGAGCGCCGTGGTGGCGAGACCCAGTACTTC | CASSQLGLAGERRGGETQYF
. | TRBJ1-5 | TRBV9 | . | TGTGCCAGCAGCGTAGGGCATACGAATCAGCCCCAGCATTTT | CASSVGHTNQPQHF
. | TRBJ2-1 | TRBV19 | TRBD2 | TGTGCCAGTAGTAAACAGTCTAGCGGGGGGATGATCTACAATGAGCAGTTCTTC | CASSKQSSGGMIYNEQFF
. | TRBJ2-7 | TRBV2 | . | TGTGCCAGCAGTGAAGCGTACACCTGGGGGTACGAGCAGTACTTC | CASSEAYTWGYEQYF
. | TRBJ1-3 | TRBV11-2 | . | TGTGCCAGCAGGCGCTTGGGAGGGGGGTCTGGAAACACCATATATTTT | CASRRLGGGSGNTIYF
. | TRBJ2-7 | TRBV2 | . | TGTGCCAGCAACAATTACGAGCAGTACTTC | CASNNYEQYF
. | TRBJ2-7 | TRBV28 | . | TGTGCCAGCAGTTTACAGGGGCCAACCTACGAGCAGTACTTC | CASSLQGPTYEQYF
. | TRBJ1-1 | TRBV10-2 | . | TGCGCCAGCAGTGAGGTGGGGGGTTATACGAACACTGAAGCTTTCTTT | CASSEVGGYTNTEAFF
. | TRBJ1-3 | TRBV7-6 | TRBD1 | TGTGCCAGCAGCTTAGGACAGGGGTCGGGTGGAAACACCATATATTTT | CASSLGQGSGGNTIYF
. | TRBJ2-5 | TRBV10-3 | TRBD2 | TGTGCCATCAGTGAGTCGCAAATTGCCCGTAGCGGGGGGCAACAAGAGACCCAGTACTTC | CAISESQIARSGGQQETQYF
. | TRBJ1-5 | TRBV2 | . | TGTGCCAGCAGCAGGGAAGGCAATCAGCCCCAGCATTTT | CASSREGNQPQHF
once | TRBJ2-5 | TRBV19 | . | TGTGCCAGTAGTGTAAACAGCCAAGAGACCCAGTACTTC | CASSVNSQETQYF
. | TRBJ2-7 | TRBV27 | TRBD1 | TGTGCCAGCAGTTCACAGGGGCCCCTTCGCGAGCAGTACTTC | CASSSQGPLREQYF
. | TRBJ2-7 | TRBV4-1 | TRBD1 | TGCGCCAGCAGCCAGACAGGGTACGAGCAGTACTTC | CASSQTGYEQYF
. | TRBJ1-3 | TRBV27 | TRBD1 | TGTGCCAGCAGTTTATATCGACAGGGTCTTATGGGGAATATAAGAAACACCATATATTTT | CASSLYRQGLMGNIRNTIYF
. | TRBJ1-1 | TRBV18 | TRBD1 | TGTGCCAGCTCACCACGCTGGACAGGTAACACTGAAGCTTTCTTT | CASSPRWTGNTEAFF
. | TRBJ1-5 | TRBV28 | TRBD1 | TGTGCCAGCAGTCCCGACAGGGGCTATTATAGCAATCAGCCCCAGCATTTT | CASSPDRGYYSNQPQHF
. | TRBJ1-2 | TRBV6-5 | . | TGTGCCAGCACCAGTAGGCCTAACTATGGCTACACCTTC | CASTSRPNYGYTF
. | TRBJ2-2 | TRBV29-1 | . | TGCAGCGTTGCAATGGGGCCATCCACCGGGGAGCTGTTTTTT | CSVAMGPSTGELFF
. | TRBJ1-4 | TRBV7-8 | . | TGTGCCAGCAGCTTATTTATGGGACAAAGAATTAATGAAAAACTGTTTTTT | CASSLFMGQRINEKLFF
. | TRBJ2-2 | TRBV29-1 | . | TGCAGCGTTGAGGAGATAGGGAGAAACACCGGGGAGCTGTTTTTT | CSVEEIGRNTGELFF
. | TRBJ1-5 | TRBV6-1 | . | TGTGCCAGCAGTGAATCACAGGTTGCTCAGCCCCAGCATTTT | CASSESQVAQPQHF
. | TRBJ1-2 | TRBV6-1 | TRBD1 | TGTGCCAGTGAGACGGGACAGAACTATGGCTACACCTTC | CASETGQNYGYTF
few | TRBJ2-3 | TRBV7-2 | . | TGTGCCAGCAGCTTAGACGGGGCGAAAACAGATACGCAGTATTTT | CASSLDGAKTDTQYF
. | TRBJ2-3 | TRBV4-3 | TRBD1 | TGCGCCAGCAGCCAGGGACAGGAGGCAGATACGCAGTATTTT | CASSQGQEADTQYF
once | TRBJ2-5 | TRBV7-9 | . | TGTGCCAGCAGCCCCGGGCGTCCCGGGGAGACCCAGTACTTC | CASSPGRPGETQYF
. | TRBJ2-5 | TRBV19 | TRBD2 | TGTGCCAGTAGTATGGGGACTAGTCCAGAGACCCAGTACTTC | CASSMGTSPETQYF
. | TRBJ2-7 | TRBV28 | . | TGTGCCAGCAGCCTCCCTAGAGGCGAGCAGTACTTC | CASSLPRGEQYF
. | TRBJ2-1 | TRBV5-5 | . | TGTGCCAGCAGCTTGAGGGGACCCGAAGGGATAACCAACAATGAGCAGTTCTTC | CASSLRGPEGITNNEQFF
. | TRBJ2-3 | TRBV7-2 | TRBD1 | TGTGCCAGCAGCTTAGACAGGGGGCCGGGGACAGATACGCAGTATTTT | CASSLDRGPGTDTQYF
once | TRBJ2-1 | TRBV11-2 | TRBD2 | TGTGCCAGCAGCTTCGGAGCGGGGGGGCTGGATGAGCAGTTCTTC | CASSFGAGGLDEQFF
once | TRBJ1-2 | TRBV4-2 | TRBD1 | TGTGCCAGCAGCCAAGCATATGGACAGGGGAAAGCTAACTATGGCTACACCTTC | CASSQAYGQGKANYGYTF
. | TRBJ1-5 | TRBV4-2 | . | TGTGCCAGCAGCCAAGCCTCAACAGATAGCAATCAGCCCCAGCATTTT | CASSQASTDSNQPQHF
. | TRBJ1-2 | TRBV29-1 | . | TGCAGCGTTCCATCCACCCCTAACTATGGCTACACCTTC | CSVPSTPNYGYTF
. | TRBJ2-2 | TRBV7-2 | TRBD2 | TGTGCCAGCAGGCCAACCGGGACTAGGGCCACCGGGGAGCTGTTTTTT | CASRPTGTRATGELFF
. | TRBJ2-5 | TRBV7-2 | . | TGTGCCAGCAGCTTATCGGGAGAAGAGACCCAGTACTTC | CASSLSGEETQYF
few | TRBJ2-1 | TRBV4-1 | . | TGCGCCAGCAGCCAAGTAGGAAGGTCAACCTACAATGAGCAGTTCTTC | CASSQVGRSTYNEQFF
. | TRBJ1-2 | TRBV5-1 | . | TGCGCCAGCAGCTTGGGAGCTAGGGACACAGAAAAACTCTATGGCTACACCTTC | CASSLGARDTEKLYGYTF
. | TRBJ2-7 | TRBV15 | . | TGTGCCACCAGCAGAGATCTTGCCTACGAGCAGTACTTC | CATSRDLAYEQYF
. | TRBJ1-6 | TRBV15 | . | TGTGCCACCAGCAGAGATTTGCAGGGGAATTCACCCCTCCACTTT | CATSRDLQGNSPLHF